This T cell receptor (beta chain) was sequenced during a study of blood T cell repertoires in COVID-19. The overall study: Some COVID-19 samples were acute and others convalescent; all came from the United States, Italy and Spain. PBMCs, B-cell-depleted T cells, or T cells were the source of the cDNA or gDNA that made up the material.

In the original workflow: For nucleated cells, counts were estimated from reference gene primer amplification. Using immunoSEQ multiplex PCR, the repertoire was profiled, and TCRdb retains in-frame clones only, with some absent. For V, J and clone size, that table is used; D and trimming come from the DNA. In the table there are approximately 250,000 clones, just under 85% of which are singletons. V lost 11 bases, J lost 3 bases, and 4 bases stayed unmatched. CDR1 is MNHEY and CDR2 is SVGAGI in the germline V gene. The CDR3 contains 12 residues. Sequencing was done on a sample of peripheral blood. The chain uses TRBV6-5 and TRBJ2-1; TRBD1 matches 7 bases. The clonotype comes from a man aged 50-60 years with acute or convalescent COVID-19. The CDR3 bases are TGTGCCGGGACAGACTTCTACAATGAGCAGTTCTTC. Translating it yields CAGTDFYNEQFF.